A single sample is the source of the 6 T cell receptor beta chains below, sequenced in a study of CD8+ T cells in alopecia areata. Treatment noted: oral pan-JAK inhibitor, 5-10 mg twice daily. cDNA serving as the sequencing template came from extracted, reverse transcribed RNA. Generated by immunoSEQ multiplex PCR, the TCRdb table keeps only in-frame clones and is missing some. The sample records about 160,000 clones, less than 70% being singletons. The source was CD4+ T cells sorted from blood, collected at week 4, from a patient treated with tofacitinib. Receptors were obtained from a human donor with alopecia areata.

The rearrangement links TRBV5-1 to TRBJ2-6; no clear D gene. CDR1 and CDR2 (germline): SGHRS, YFSETQ. The V and J ends lost 2 bases and 4 bases respectively, with 4 bases between them. CDR3 length: 13 residues. CDR3 sequence: CASSFAGANVLTF. Written as DNA, the CDR3 is TGCGCCAGCAGCTTTGCCGGGGCCAACGTCCTGACTTTC.

The chain combines TRBV18 with TRBJ2-5, with 9 bases that match TRBD2. Trimming took 2 bases from V and 5 from J; bases not matched to a gene: 3. Germline CDR1 KGHSH, CDR2 LQKENI. This CDR3 is built from 14 residues. The CDR3 loop is CASSPRTSAETQYF. As DNA, the CDR3 is TGTGCCAGCTCACCAAGGACTAGCGCCGAGACCCAGTACTTC.

The CDR3 loop reads CAWREGPSYGYTF. The CDR3 DNA sequence: TGTGCCTGGAGAGAAGGGCCGTCCTATGGCTACACCTTC. The chain carries TRBV30 and TRBJ1-2; no reliable D call. CDR3 length equals 13 residues. Trimming removed 3 bases at V and 4 bases at J, with 12 bases between. CDR1 and CDR2 (germline): GTSNPN, SVGIG (reference sequence).

The chain uses TRBV30 and TRBJ1-2; D is perhaps TRBD1 (5 bases). Germline loops: CDR1 GTSNPN, CDR2 SVGIG (reference sequence). This CDR3 region has 14 residues. Trimming removed 3 bases at V and 7 bases at J, with 18 bases between. CDR3 sequence (DNA): TGTGCCTGGAGCCTAGGGGCCCTCGTCCCTGGCTACACCTTC. As protein: CAWSLGALVPGYTF.

The rearrangement links TRBV11-1 to TRBJ1-1; 7 bases map to TRBD1. This CDR3 has 14 residues. The J segment lost 0 bases and the V segment lost 8 bases, leaving 6 bases of the junction unmatched. Germline assignment: CDR1 SGHAT and CDR2 FQDESV (reference sequence). CDR3 in amino acids: CASGDRAMNTEAFF. The DNA for the CDR3 is TGTGCCAGCGGTGACAGGGCCATGAACACTGAAGCTTTCTTT.

V is TRBV7-2 and J is TRBJ2-3, with 8 positions matching TRBD2. The junction had 0 bases not matched to a gene; V was cut back by 6 bases and J by 1 base. The germline V gene has CDR1 SGHTA and CDR2 FQGNSA. This CDR3 region has 13 residues. This CDR3 reads CASRLAGTDTQYF. In nucleotides, the CDR3 is TGTGCCAGCAGACTAGCGGGCACAGATACGCAGTATTTT.